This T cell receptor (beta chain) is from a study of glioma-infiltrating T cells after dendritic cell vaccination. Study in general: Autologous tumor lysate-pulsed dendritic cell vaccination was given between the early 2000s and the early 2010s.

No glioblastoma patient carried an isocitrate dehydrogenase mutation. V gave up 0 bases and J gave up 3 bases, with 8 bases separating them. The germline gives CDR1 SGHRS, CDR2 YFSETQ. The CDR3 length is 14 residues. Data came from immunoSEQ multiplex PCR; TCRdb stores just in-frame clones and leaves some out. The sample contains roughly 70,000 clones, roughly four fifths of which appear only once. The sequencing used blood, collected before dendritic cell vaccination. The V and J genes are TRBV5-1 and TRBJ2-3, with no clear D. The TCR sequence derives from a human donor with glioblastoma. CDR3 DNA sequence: TGCGCCAGCAGCTTGGAATGGGCAACAGATACGCAGTATTTT. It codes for CASSLEWATDTQYF.